These 9 T cell receptor beta chains were sequenced from one sample in a study of response to subunit inactivated influenza vaccine. TCRdb itself ran the RT-PCR reads through MiXCR, one entry per CDR3 protein. In the table there are hundreds of thousands of distinct CDR3 sequences, approximately 15% of which are singletons. The sequencing here drew on PBMCs from blood, taken approximately 13 days after vaccination. Every receptor here comes from a man aged 45-60 years who received an inactivated influenza vaccine.

The V gene is TRBV12-3 or TRBV12-4, the J gene TRBJ1-4; the D gene is possibly TRBD1 (5 bases). CDR3 size: 16 residues. V was shortened by 3 bases and J by 6 bases, with 17 bases between the two germline ends. This CDR3 is CASSFHLAGRDEKLFF. The CDR3 DNA sequence: TGTGCCAGCAGTTTCCATCTGGCAGGGAGGGATGAAAAACTGTTTTTT.

This clonotype showed up just a few times. This chain links TRBV29-1 with TRBJ2-5, with unresolved D. CDR1 SQVTM and CDR2 ANQGSEA come from the germline V gene. CDR3 length: 13 residues. V was shortened by 3 bases and J by 0 bases, with 8 bases between the two germline ends. The CDR3, as DNA: TGCAGCGTTGACTCTAGATACCAAGAGACCCAGTACTTC. It translates to CSVDSRYQETQYF.

In this sample, this clonotype turned up many times. The CDR3, as DNA: TGTGCCAGCAGCCTCCAACGGGACGTACACAATGAGCAGTTCTTC. Translated, it gives CASSLQRDVHNEQFF. The chain couples TRBV11-1 to TRBJ2-1; D possibly uses TRBD1 or TRBD2 (5 bases each). The CDR3 length is 15 residues. V dropped 5 bases and J dropped 5 bases, with 16 bases sitting between them. Germline CDR1 SGHAT, CDR2 FQDESV (reference sequence). The entire variable domain, with the rest obtained from reference TRBV11-1 and TRBJ2-1, is as follows: EAEVAQSPRYKITEKSQAVAFWCDPISGHATLYWYRQILGQGPELLVQFQDESVVDDSQLPKDRFSAERLKGVDSTLKIQPAELGDSAMYLCASSLQRDVHNEQFFGPGTRLTVL.

Only a few counts were recorded for this clonotype. This rearrangement joins TRBV29-1 to TRBJ2-5, with D unresolved. Germline V lookup: CDR1 SQVTM, CDR2 ANQGSEA. Trimming removed 4 bases from V and 5 bases from J, with 8 bases in between. This CDR3 region has 11 residues. This CDR3 reads CSVGTWETQYF. CDR3 in DNA: TGCAGCGTTGGAACGTGGGAGACCCAGTACTTC.

The genes are TRBV7-2 and TRBJ2-1, with D perhaps assigned TRBD1 or TRBD2 (5 bases each). The V gene's germline CDR1 is SGHTA and CDR2 FQGNSA. This CDR3 is 17 amino acids long. V shed 5 bases and J shed 3 bases, with 20 bases lying between them. CDR3 region: CASSPRKGTPDYNEQFF. CDR3 nucleotides: TGTGCCAGCAGCCCTAGGAAGGGGACGCCCGACTACAATGAGCAGTTCTTC.

The CDR3 here is CASSLLAGALGEQFF. The CDR3 DNA reads TGTGCCAGCAGCTTATTGGCGGGGGCCCTGGGGGAGCAGTTCTTC. The V and J genes are TRBV7-2 and TRBJ2-1; tentative D call: TRBD2 (7 bases). Germline V gives CDR1 SGHTA, CDR2 FQGNSA. This CDR3 contains 15 residues. V was clipped by 2 bases and J by 10 bases, with 18 bases between them.

This clonotype has just a few counts. The V gene is TRBV7-6, the J gene TRBJ1-3, with TRBD1 matching 10 bases. This CDR3 has 16 amino acids. CDR1 and CDR2 (germline): SGHVS, FNYEAQ. J gave up 2 bases and V 3 bases, and 4 bases lay outside the gene matches. CDR3 coding DNA: TGTGCCAGCAGCTTGACAGGGGGCCTGGCTGGAAACACCATATATTTT. It yields the protein CASSLTGGLAGNTIYF.

The V call is TRBV7-2, the J call TRBJ2-1; TRBD2 matches at 7 bases. The V and J ends lost 5 bases and 4 bases, in that order; junction bases with no gene match: 11. This CDR3 comprises 16 residues. The germline V gene has CDR1 SGHTA and CDR2 FQGNSA. The CDR3 DNA is TGTGCCAGCAGCATCCTTGCGGGAGAGATATACAATGAGCAGTTCTTC. Translating gives CASSILAGEIYNEQFF.

This clonotype was seen only a few times. This sequence joins TRBV4-1 and TRBJ1-5; perhaps TRBD1 as D (6 bases). Germline assignment: CDR1 MGHRA and CDR2 YSYEKL. CDR3 size: 15 residues. Trimming removed 1 base at V and 5 bases at J, with 12 bases between. For the CDR3, the DNA is TGCGCCAGCAGCCAAGGCAGGGGAATGTATCAGCCCCAGCATTTT. Translation: CASSQGRGMYQPQHF.